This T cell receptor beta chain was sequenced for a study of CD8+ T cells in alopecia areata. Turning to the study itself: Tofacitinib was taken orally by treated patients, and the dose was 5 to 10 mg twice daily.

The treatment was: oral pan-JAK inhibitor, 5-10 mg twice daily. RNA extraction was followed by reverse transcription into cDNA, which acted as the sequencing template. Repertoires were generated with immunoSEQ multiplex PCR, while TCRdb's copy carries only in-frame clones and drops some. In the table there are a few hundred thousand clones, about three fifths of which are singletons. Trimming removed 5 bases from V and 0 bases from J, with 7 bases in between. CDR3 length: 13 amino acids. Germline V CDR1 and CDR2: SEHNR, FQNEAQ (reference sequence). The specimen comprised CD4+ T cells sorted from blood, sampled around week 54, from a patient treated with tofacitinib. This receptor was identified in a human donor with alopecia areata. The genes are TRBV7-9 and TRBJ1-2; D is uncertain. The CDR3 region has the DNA TGTGCCAGCAGCCCAGCGGCTAACTATGGCTACACCTTC. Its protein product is CASSPAANYGYTF.